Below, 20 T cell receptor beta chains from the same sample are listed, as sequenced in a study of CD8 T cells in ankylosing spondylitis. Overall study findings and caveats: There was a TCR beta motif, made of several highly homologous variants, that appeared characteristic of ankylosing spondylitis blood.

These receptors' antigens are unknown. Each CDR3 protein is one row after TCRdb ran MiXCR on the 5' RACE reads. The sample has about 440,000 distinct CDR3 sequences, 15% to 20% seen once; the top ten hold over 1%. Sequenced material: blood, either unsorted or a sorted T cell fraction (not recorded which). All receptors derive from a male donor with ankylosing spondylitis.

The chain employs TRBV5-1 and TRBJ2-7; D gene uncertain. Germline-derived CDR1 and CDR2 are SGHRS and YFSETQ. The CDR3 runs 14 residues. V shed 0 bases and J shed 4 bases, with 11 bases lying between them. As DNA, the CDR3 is TGCGCCAGCAGCTTGGGTGGGAAGGATTACGAGCAGTACTTC. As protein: CASSLGGKDYEQYF.

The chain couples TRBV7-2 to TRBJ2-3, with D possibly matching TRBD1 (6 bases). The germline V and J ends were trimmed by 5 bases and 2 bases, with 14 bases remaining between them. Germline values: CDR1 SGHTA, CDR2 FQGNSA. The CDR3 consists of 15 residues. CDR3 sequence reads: CASSTTGIHTDTQYF. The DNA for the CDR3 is TGTGCCAGCAGCACCACAGGGATTCACACAGATACGCAGTATTTT. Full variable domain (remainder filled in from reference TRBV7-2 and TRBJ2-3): GAGVSQSPSNKVTEKGKDVELRCDPISGHTALYWYRQSLGQGLEFLIYFQGNSAPDKSGLPSDRFSAERTGGSVSTLTIQRTQQEDSAVYLCASSTTGIHTDTQYFGPGTRLTVL.

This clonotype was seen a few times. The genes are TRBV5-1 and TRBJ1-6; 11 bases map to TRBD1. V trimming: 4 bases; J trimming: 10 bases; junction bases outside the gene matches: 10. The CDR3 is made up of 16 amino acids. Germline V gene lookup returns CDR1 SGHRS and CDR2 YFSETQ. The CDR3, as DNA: TGCGCCAGCAGCCTCGGAAGGACAGGGGGCGGGTCACCCCTCCACTTT. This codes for CASSLGRTGGGSPLHF.

The CDR3 spells CASSLSVGSGSPGELFF. The CDR3 coding sequence is TGCGCCAGCAGCTTATCCGTTGGGAGTGGGTCACCCGGGGAGCTGTTTTTT. The chain combines TRBV5-1 with TRBJ2-2, with a tentative D call TRBD2 (5 bases). The length of the CDR3 is 17 residues. The V gene's germline CDR1 is SGHRS and CDR2 YFSETQ. V was cut by 2 bases and J by 6 bases, with 20 bases left in between.

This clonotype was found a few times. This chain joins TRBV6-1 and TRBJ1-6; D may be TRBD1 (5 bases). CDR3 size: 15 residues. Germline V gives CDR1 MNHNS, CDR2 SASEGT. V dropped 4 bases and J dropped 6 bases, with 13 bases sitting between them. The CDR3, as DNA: TGTGCCAGCAGTGGGGGGAACGGTTTTAATTCACCCCTCCACTTT. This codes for CASSGGNGFNSPLHF.

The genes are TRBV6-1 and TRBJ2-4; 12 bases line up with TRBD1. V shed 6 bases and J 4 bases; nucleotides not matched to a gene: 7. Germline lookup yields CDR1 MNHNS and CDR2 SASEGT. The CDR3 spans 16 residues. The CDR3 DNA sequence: TGTGCCAGCAGGCAAGGGACAGGGGGCGCGAAAAACATTCAGTACTTC. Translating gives CASRQGTGGAKNIQYF.

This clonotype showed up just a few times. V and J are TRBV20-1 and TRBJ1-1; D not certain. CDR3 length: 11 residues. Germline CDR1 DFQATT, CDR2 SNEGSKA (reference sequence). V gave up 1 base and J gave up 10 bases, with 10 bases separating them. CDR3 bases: TGCAGTGCTAGAGGAGATTTCGGAGCTTTCTTT. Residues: CSARGDFGAFF.

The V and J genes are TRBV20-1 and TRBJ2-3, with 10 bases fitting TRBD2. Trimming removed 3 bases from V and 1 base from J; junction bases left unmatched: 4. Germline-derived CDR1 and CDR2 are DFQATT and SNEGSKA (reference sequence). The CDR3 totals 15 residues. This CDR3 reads CSARVGTSGTDTQYF. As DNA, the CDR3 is TGCAGTGCTAGGGTAGGGACTAGCGGCACAGATACGCAGTATTTT.

Written as DNA, the CDR3 is TGTGCCAGCAGCCCCGACTCACGGCTAGCGGGGGGGTGGTGCACAGATACGCAGTATTTT. Amino acids: CASSPDSRLAGGWCTDTQYF. J is TRBJ2-3 and V is TRBV21-1; the D segment call TRBD2 is taken from the table without a DNA check. TRBV21-1 is a pseudogene segment. The CDR3 extends over 20 amino acids.

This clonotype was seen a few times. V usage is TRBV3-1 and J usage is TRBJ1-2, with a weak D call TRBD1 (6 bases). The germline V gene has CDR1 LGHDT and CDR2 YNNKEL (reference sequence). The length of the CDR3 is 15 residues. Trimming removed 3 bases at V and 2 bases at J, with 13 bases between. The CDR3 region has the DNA TGTGCCAGCAGCCAGAGGGGGGCACAGAACTATGGCTACACCTTC. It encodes CASSQRGAQNYGYTF. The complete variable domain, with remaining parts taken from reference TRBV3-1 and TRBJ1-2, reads DTAVSQTPKYLVTQMGNDKSIKCEQNLGHDTMYWYKQDSKKFLKIMFSYNNKELIINETVPNRFSPKSPDKAHLNLHINSLELGDSAVYFCASSQRGAQNYGYTFGSGTRLTVV.

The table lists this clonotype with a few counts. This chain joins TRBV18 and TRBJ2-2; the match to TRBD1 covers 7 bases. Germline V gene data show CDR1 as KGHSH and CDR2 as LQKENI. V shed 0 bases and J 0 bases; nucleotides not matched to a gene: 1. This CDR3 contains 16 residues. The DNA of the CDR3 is TGTGCCAGCTCACCACCTGGACAGGCGAACACCGGGGAGCTGTTTTTT. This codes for CASSPPGQANTGELFF.

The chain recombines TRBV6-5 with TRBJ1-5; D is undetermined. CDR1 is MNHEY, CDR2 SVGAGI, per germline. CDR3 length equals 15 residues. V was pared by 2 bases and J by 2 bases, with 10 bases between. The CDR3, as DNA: TGTGCCAGCAGTTACCCGGACGCGGGCAATCAGCCCCAGCATTTT. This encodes CASSYPDAGNQPQHF.

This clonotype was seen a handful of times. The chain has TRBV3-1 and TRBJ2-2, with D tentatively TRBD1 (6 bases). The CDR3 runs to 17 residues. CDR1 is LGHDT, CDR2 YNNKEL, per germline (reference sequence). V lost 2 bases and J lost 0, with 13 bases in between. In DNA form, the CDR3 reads TGTGCCAGCAGCCAACTCGGGACATACACGAACACCGGGGAGCTGTTTTTT. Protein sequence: CASSQLGTYTNTGELFF.

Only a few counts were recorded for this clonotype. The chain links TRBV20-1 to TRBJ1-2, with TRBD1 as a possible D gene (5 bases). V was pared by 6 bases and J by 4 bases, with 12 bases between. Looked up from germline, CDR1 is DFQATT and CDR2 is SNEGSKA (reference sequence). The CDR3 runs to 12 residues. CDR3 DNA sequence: TGCAGTGCCCCGGACACCAGCTATGGCTACACCTTC. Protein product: CSAPDTSYGYTF.

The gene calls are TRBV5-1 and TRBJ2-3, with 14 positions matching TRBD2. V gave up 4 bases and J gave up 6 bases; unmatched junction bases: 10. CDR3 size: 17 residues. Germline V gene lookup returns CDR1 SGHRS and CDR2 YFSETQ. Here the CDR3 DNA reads TGCGCCAGCAGCCCGAGACTAGCGGGGGGGACTATTGATACGCAGTATTTT. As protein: CASSPRLAGGTIDTQYF.

CDR3 residues: CSASSRQYF. CDR3 sequence (DNA): TGCAGTGCTTCTAGTAGGCAGTATTTT. The chain is built from TRBV20-1 and TRBJ2-3; D uncertain. With 5 bases removed from V and 11 bases from J, the gap between germline ends came to 8 bases. Germline V lookup: CDR1 DFQATT, CDR2 SNEGSKA (reference sequence). The CDR3 has 9 amino acids.

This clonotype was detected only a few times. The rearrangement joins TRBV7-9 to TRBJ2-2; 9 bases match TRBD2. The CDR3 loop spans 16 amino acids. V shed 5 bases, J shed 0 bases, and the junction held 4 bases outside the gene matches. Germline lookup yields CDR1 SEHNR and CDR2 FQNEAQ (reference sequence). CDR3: CASSTRTSANTGELFF. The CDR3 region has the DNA TGTGCCAGCAGCACCCGGACTAGCGCGAACACCGGGGAGCTGTTTTTT.

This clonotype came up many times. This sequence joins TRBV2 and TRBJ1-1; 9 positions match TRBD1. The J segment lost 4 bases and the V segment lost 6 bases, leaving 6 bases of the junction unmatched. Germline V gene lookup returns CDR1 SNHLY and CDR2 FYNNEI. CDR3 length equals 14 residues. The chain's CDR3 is CASSVGTGSTEAFF. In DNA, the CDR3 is TGTGCCAGCAGCGTTGGGACAGGGAGCACTGAAGCTTTCTTT. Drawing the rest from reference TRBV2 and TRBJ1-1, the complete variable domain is EPEVTQTPSHQVTQMGQEVILRCVPISNHLYFYWYRQILGQKVEFLVSFYNNEISEKSEIFDDQFSVERPDGSNFTLKIRSTKLEDSAMYFCASSVGTGSTEAFFGQGTRLTVV.

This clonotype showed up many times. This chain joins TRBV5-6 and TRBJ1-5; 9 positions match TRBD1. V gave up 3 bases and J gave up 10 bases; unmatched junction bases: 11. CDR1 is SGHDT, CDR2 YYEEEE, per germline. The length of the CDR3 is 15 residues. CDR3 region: CASSSGTGQGGPQHF. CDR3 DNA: TGTGCCAGCAGCTCTGGGACAGGGCAAGGGGGACCCCAGCATTTT.

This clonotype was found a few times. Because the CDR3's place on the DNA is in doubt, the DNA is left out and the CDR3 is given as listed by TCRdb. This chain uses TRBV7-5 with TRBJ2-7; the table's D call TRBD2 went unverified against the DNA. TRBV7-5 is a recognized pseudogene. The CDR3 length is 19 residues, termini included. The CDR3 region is CISVPEAYPLPWSSYEQYF.